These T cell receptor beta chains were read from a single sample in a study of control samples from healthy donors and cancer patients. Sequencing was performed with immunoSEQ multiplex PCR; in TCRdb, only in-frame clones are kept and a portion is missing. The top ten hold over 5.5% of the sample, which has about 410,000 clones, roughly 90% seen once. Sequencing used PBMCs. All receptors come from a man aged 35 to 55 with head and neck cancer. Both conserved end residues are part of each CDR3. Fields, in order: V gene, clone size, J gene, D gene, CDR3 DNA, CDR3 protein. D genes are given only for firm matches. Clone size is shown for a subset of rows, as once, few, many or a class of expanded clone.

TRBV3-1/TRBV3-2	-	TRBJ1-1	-	TGTGCCAGCAGCCCGAGGAACGGAGAAGCTTTCTTT	CASSPRNGEAFF
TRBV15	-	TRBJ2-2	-	TGTGCCACCTGGGCCAGAGAGATGGGGGAGGATAGGGTGTTTTTT	CATWAREMGEDRVFF
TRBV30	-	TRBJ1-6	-	TGTGCCTGGAGTGGGGAAAATTCACCCCTCCACTTT	CAWSGENSPLHF
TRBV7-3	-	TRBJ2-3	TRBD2	TGTGCCAGCAGCTTAACGTCGACTAGCGGGAGTAGCACAGATACGCAGTATTTT	CASSLTSTSGSSTDTQYF
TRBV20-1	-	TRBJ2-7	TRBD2	TGCAGTGCTAGTTCGTTACTAGGCGGGGGGACCTCCTACGAGCAGTACTTC	CSASSLLGGGTSYEQYF
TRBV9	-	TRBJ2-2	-	TGTGCCAGCAGCGTTCAACAGGACACCGGGGAGCTGTTTTTT	CASSVQQDTGELFF
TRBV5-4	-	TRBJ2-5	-	TGTGCCAGCAGATCAGACAACCAAGAGACCCAGTACTTC	CASRSDNQETQYF
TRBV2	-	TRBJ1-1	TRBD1	TGTGCCAGCAGTGGAAAGGGGGCAAGTACTGAAGCTTTCTTT	CASSGKGASTEAFF
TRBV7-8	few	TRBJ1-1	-	TGTGCCAGCAGCAGAGTTGGGGGGGATGAAGCTTTCTTT	CASSRVGGDEAFF
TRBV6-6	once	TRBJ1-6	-	TGTGCCAGCAGTGTCCCAGGGTGGTCACCCCTCCACTTT	CASSVPGWSPLHF
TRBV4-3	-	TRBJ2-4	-	TGCGCCAGCAGCCAAGATCTAAGGACTACCCTAGCCAAAAACATTCAGTACTTC	CASSQDLRTTLAKNIQYF
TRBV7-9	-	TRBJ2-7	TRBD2	TGTGCCAGCAGCTTAGGACGGACTAGCGGAACGGAGGTGTACGAGCAGTACTTC	CASSLGRTSGTEVYEQYF
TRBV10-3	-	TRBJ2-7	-	TGTGCCATCAGTGAGTCGACAGCCTACGAGCAGTACTTC	CAISESTAYEQYF
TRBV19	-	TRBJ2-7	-	TGTGCCAGTAGTATAACGGGACTCCTTAAGTACGAGCAGTACTTC	CASSITGLLKYEQYF
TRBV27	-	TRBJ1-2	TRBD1	TGTGCCAGCCGGGGGGACAGGGGACCCAACTATGGCTACACCTTC	CASRGDRGPNYGYTF
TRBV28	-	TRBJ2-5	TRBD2	TGTGCCAGCACCTATGGCGGGGGGAAGGGTAAGACCCAGTACTTC	CASTYGGGKGKTQYF